The rows below give T cell receptor beta chains drawn from one sample of a study of shared clonotypes between healthy human individuals. Assay: immunoSEQ multiplex PCR; the TCRdb copy retains only in-frame clones and omits some. This table has roughly 400,000 clones, approximately 97% appearing once. The sequenced material came from memory CD8+ T cells sorted from blood. These TCRs come from a man under 40 in good health. Both conserved end residues are part of each CDR3.

>TRBV4-1|TRBJ2-3
CASSVGTRGDTQYF
>TRBV6-5|TRBJ2-6
CASSWTSGANVLTF
>TRBV7-9|TRBJ2-2
CASSLIHRKENTGELFF
>TRBV2|TRBJ1-1
CASTFRGEGTEAFF
>TRBV5-1|TRBJ1-2
CASSLRDQQGGYTF
>TRBV7-9|TRBJ1-1
CASSPPGGRTEAFF
>TRBV11-2|TRBJ1-2
CASSLGLNYGYTF
>TRBV19|TRBJ2-7
CASSSGKESYEQYF
>TRBV10-3|TRBJ2-7
CAIRAGTGGYEQYF
>TRBV9|TRBJ2-3
CASSVRSYTDTQYF
>TRBV11-1|TRBJ2-7
CASSLKHRGGTRSYEQYF
>TRBV7-9|TRBJ1-4
CASSSGTGNEKLFF
>TRBV9|TRBJ2-7
CASSPQGGYYEQYF
>TRBV28|TRBJ2-7
CASSLWSSYEQYF
>TRBV11-1|TRBJ2-1
CASRAELAGSNEQFF
>TRBV5-6|TRBJ1-2
CASKQGALGYTF
>TRBV28|TRBJ1-5
CASRTGRTNQPQHF
>TRBV30|TRBJ1-5
CAWGVGLGPQHF
>TRBV28|TRBJ1-3
CASTLGTGRGNTIYF
>TRBV20-1|TRBJ2-1
CSPPREQFF
>TRBV6-6|TRBJ1-4
CASSYRDREKLFF
>TRBV29-1|TRBJ2-2
CSVEAGGDTGELFF
>TRBV6-4|TRBJ2-7
CASSAPEGHNEQYF
>TRBV10-1|TRBJ1-5
CASSPRGVGNQPQHF
>TRBV7-2|TRBJ2-3
CASSWVLLTDTQYF
>TRBV7-9|TRBJ1-4
CASSPIAVGGRDEKLFF
>TRBV19|TRBJ2-1
CASSVGLAGEQFF